This is a list of T cell receptor beta chains from one sample in a study of blood T cells in healthy people across ages. From the 5' RACE reads, TCRdb called clonotypes with MiXCR, one entry per CDR3 protein. This sample has 850,000 to 1,300,000 distinct CDR3 sequences, with roughly 45% found just once. What was sequenced was blood. The receptors shown here come from a woman aged 55-70 years in good health. Each CDR3 is given with its conserved first and last residue. A D gene is named only where the DNA matches it firmly. Part of the rows lack a size; the others show once, few, many or a class for expanded clones.

v_gene	abundance	j_gene	d_gene	CDR3aa	CDR3nt
TRBV5-6	NA	TRBJ1-1	NA	CASSTQDTEAFF	TGTGCCAGCAGCACACAAGACACTGAAGCTTTCTTT
TRBV13	NA	TRBJ2-7	TRBD2	CASRSGLAGEYEQYF	TGTGCCAGCAGATCCGGACTAGCGGGAGAGTACGAGCAGTACTTC
TRBV5-6	NA	TRBJ2-1	NA	CASSTGWGSYNEQFF	TGTGCCAGCAGCACCGGGTGGGGCTCATACAATGAGCAGTTCTTC
TRBV2	few	TRBJ2-7	NA	CASSEGLPGSTYEQYF	TGTGCCAGCAGTGAAGGTCTCCCGGGGTCTACCTACGAGCAGTACTTC
TRBV30	NA	TRBJ1-1	NA	CAWSVRGGNTEAFF	TGTGCCTGGAGTGTGAGGGGCGGGAACACTGAAGCTTTCTTT
TRBV12-3/TRBV12-4	NA	TRBJ2-4	NA	CASSFETVNIQYF	TGTGCCAGCAGTTTTGAGACAGTAAACATTCAGTACTTC
TRBV4-2	NA	TRBJ2-1	TRBD2	CASRILAGENLYNEQFF	TGTGCCAGCAGGATACTAGCGGGAGAGAATTTATACAATGAGCAGTTCTTC
TRBV28	NA	TRBJ1-6	NA	CASSRELYNSPLHF	TGTGCCAGCAGCCGAGAACTCTATAATTCACCCCTCCACTTT
TRBV2	few	TRBJ2-1	TRBD2	CASPSGLAGVDEQFF	TGTGCCAGCCCCTCGGGACTAGCGGGAGTGGATGAGCAGTTCTTC
TRBV12-3/TRBV12-4	NA	TRBJ2-4	NA	CASSLLNHRAKNIQYF	TGTGCCAGCAGTTTACTTAATCATAGAGCCAAAAACATTCAGTACTTC
TRBV20-1	few	TRBJ2-5	TRBD2	CSAYTGLAGREETQYF	TGCAGTGCCTATACGGGACTAGCGGGTAGAGAAGAGACCCAGTACTTC
TRBV5-1	NA	TRBJ2-4	TRBD1	CASSLGDRGPSQQYF	TGCGCCAGCAGCTTGGGGGACAGGGGGCCCAGCCAGCAGTACTTC
TRBV9	NA	TRBJ2-3	NA	CASSVGQGPGTQYF	TGTGCCAGCAGCGTAGGGCAGGGTCCAGGTACGCAGTATTTT
TRBV11-2	NA	TRBJ2-3	NA	CASSGRGVYTDTQYF	TGTGCCAGCAGCGGCAGGGGGGTTTATACAGATACGCAGTATTTT
TRBV4-1	NA	TRBJ1-2	TRBD1	CASSRLDIDRGKRDYGYTF	TGCGCCAGCAGCCGCCTAGACATAGACAGGGGCAAAAGGGACTATGGCTACACCTTC
TRBV9	few	TRBJ2-7	TRBD1	CASSVAQTGPGEQYF	TGTGCCAGCAGCGTAGCCCAGACAGGGCCTGGCGAGCAGTACTTC
TRBV27	NA	TRBJ2-3	TRBD2	CASRGPSGRKADTQYF	TGTGCCAGCAGGGGGCCGAGCGGGAGGAAGGCCGATACGCAGTATTTT
TRBV4-1	NA	TRBJ2-3	NA	CASSRGSGADTQYF	TGCGCCAGCAGCCGTGGTAGTGGGGCAGATACGCAGTATTTT
TRBV2	NA	TRBJ1-2	TRBD1	CASRRQGAHGYTF	TGTGCCAGCAGGAGACAGGGAGCCCATGGCTACACCTTC
TRBV6-6	NA	TRBJ2-1	NA	CASNPGGLGGNEQFF	TGTGCCAGCAACCCGGGGGGCCTCGGCGGCAATGAGCAGTTCTTC
TRBV4-2	few	TRBJ2-1	TRBD2	CASSQEVASGRRGGEQFF	TGTGCCAGCAGCCAAGAAGTCGCTAGCGGGAGGAGGGGGGGTGAGCAGTTCTTC
TRBV9	few	TRBJ2-7	TRBD1	CASSAGGQGYEQYF	TGTGCCAGCAGCGCTGGAGGACAGGGCTACGAGCAGTACTTC
TRBV4-1	NA	TRBJ2-5	NA	CASSQAWGSVEETQYF	TGCGCCAGCAGCCAGGCCTGGGGCAGTGTGGAGGAGACCCAGTACTTC
TRBV6-1	NA	TRBJ2-5	TRBD2	CASSGLALETQYF	TGTGCCAGCAGCGGACTAGCGCTAGAGACCCAGTACTTC
TRBV5-5	NA	TRBJ2-1	TRBD1	CASSLLGTGFNEQFF	TGTGCCAGCAGCTTGCTCGGGACAGGGTTCAATGAGCAGTTCTTC
TRBV6-6	once	TRBJ2-1	TRBD1	CASSYPGQLNEQFF	TGTGCCAGCAGTTACCCGGGACAGTTAAATGAGCAGTTCTTC
TRBV10-1	few	TRBJ1-2	TRBD1	CASSESGTAGYTF	TGCGCCAGCAGTGAGTCGGGGACAGCTGGCTACACCTTC
TRBV7-3	NA	TRBJ2-1	NA	CASNPTGFYNEQFF	TGTGCCAGCAACCCAACAGGGTTCTACAACGAGCAGTTCTTC
TRBV20-1	few	TRBJ2-3	NA	CSARTGGATDTQYF	TGCAGTGCTAGAACGGGCGGAGCCACAGATACGCAGTATTTT
TRBV2	NA	TRBJ1-4	NA	CASSGGDTNEKLFF	TGTGCCAGCAGTGGAGGGGATACTAATGAGAAACTGTTTTTT
TRBV20-1	NA	TRBJ1-5	NA	CSARDGGIGVSNQPQHF	TGCAGTGCTAGAGACGGGGGAATTGGCGTAAGCAATCAGCCCCAGCATTTT
TRBV12-3/TRBV12-4	NA	TRBJ2-7	TRBD2	CASSPRTNGRAREQYF	TGTGCCAGCAGTCCGCGGACTAACGGGAGGGCCCGCGAGCAGTACTTC
TRBV15	few	TRBJ2-4	NA	CATSLEGSAKNIQYF	TGTGCCACCAGCCTGGAGGGGAGTGCCAAAAACATTCAGTACTTC
TRBV6-1	NA	TRBJ2-7	TRBD1	CASSEPRTGQYEQYF	TGTGCCAGCAGTGAACCCAGGACAGGACAGTACGAGCAGTACTTC
TRBV12-3/TRBV12-4	many	TRBJ2-1	NA	CASSLMSGNEQFF	TGTGCCAGCAGTTTAATGAGCGGCAATGAGCAGTTCTTC
TRBV9	many	TRBJ1-2	NA	CASSLTGGGYGYTF	TGTGCCAGCAGCCTAACTGGGGGTGGCTATGGCTACACCTTC
TRBV7-9	NA	TRBJ2-5	NA	CASSLGPDRETQYF	TGTGCCAGCAGCTTAGGGCCTGACAGAGAGACCCAGTACTTC
TRBV20-1	NA	TRBJ1-2	NA	CSASDVNYGHTF	TGCAGTGCTAGTGACGTTAACTATGGCCACACCTTC
TRBV6-2/TRBV6-3	NA	TRBJ2-3	NA	CASSYSDGPTDTQYF	TGTGCCAGCAGTTACTCGGACGGGCCGACAGATACGCAGTATTTT
TRBV11-3	NA	TRBJ2-2	NA	CASSQYTGELFF	TGTGCCAGCAGCCAATACACCGGGGAGCTGTTTTTT
TRBV3-1	NA	TRBJ1-5	TRBD1	CACSPGTGVLGQPQHF	TGTGCCTGCAGCCCCGGGACAGGGGTATTAGGTCAGCCCCAGCATTTT
TRBV6-5	once	TRBJ2-7	TRBD2	CASSDARTSYEQYF	TGTGCCAGCAGTGACGCGAGGACTAGCTACGAGCAGTACTTC
TRBV5-1	NA	TRBJ1-1	NA	CASSLVSGTTMNTEAFF	TGCGCCAGCAGCTTGGTATCAGGGACCACCATGAACACTGAAGCTTTCTTT
TRBV13	few	TRBJ2-1	TRBD2	CASSSQLAGYFNEQFF	TGTGCCAGCAGCTCGCAACTAGCGGGATATTTCAATGAGCAGTTCTTC
TRBV27	NA	TRBJ2-7	NA	CASSPTRVAYEQYF	TGTGCCAGCAGTCCGACCAGGGTAGCCTACGAGCAGTACTTC
TRBV9	NA	TRBJ2-7	TRBD1	CASSVGDSSYNEQYF	TGTGCCAGCAGCGTAGGGGACAGCTCCTACAATGAGCAGTACTTC
TRBV5-6	few	TRBJ2-3	NA	CASTNVLEATQYF	TGTGCCAGCACCAACGTTTTAGAGGCTACGCAGTATTTT
TRBV9	NA	TRBJ2-1	TRBD2	CASSVGRTSGRANEQFF	TGTGCCAGCAGCGTAGGGCGAACTAGCGGGAGGGCGAATGAGCAGTTCTTC
TRBV28	NA	TRBJ2-7	TRBD2	CASSPGLAGSTIHYEQYF	TGTGCCAGCAGTCCCGGACTAGCGGGATCGACAATCCACTACGAGCAGTACTTC
TRBV9	few	TRBJ2-7	TRBD2	CASSVGVGTSGYEQYF	TGTGCCAGCAGCGTAGGTGTAGGGACTAGCGGCTACGAGCAGTACTTC
TRBV2	few	TRBJ1-5	NA	CASSETGGLQPQHF	TGTGCCAGCAGTGAAACGGGGGGCCTTCAGCCCCAGCATTTT